These 18 T cell receptor beta chains came from one sample sequenced in a study of CXCR3-negative and CXCR3-positive naive CD8 T cells. Libraries of TRB cDNA were made by 5' RACE and carried UMIs. TCRdb re-called the 5' RACE reads and catalogs CDR3 proteins one per entry, DNA excluded. The table lists 48,000 or so distinct CDR3 sequences. Source material: memory CD8+ T cells from blood. These receptors were taken from a human donor in good health. Some clones in this sample may be carry-over from other donors' samples.

The rearrangement links TRBV5-4 to TRBJ2-4. Germline V gives CDR1 SGHNT, CDR2 YYREEE (reference sequence). This CDR3 is built from 13 residues. The CDR3 is CASSLVFENIQYF.

The J gene is TRBJ1-4, the V gene TRBV19. CDR1 LNHDA and CDR2 SQIVND come from the germline V gene (reference sequence). CDR3 size: 15 residues. CDR3 amino acids: CATTTYGIEGEKLFF.

The J gene is TRBJ2-4, the V gene TRBV20-1; TCRdb's assignment of TRBD2 cannot be checked, as there is no DNA. This CDR3 contains 17 residues. Germline CDR1 reads DFQATT; CDR2 reads SNEGSKA (reference sequence). CDR3 sequence reads: CSAREGLAGLAKNIQYF.

This chain uses TRBV5-5 with TRBJ2-3; TCRdb's D gene call, TRBD1, goes unchecked for lack of DNA. Germline CDR1 is SGHKS and CDR2 is YYEKEE (reference sequence). The CDR3 contains 15 residues. The CDR3 loop is CASSGVDRDSDTQYF.

The chain has TRBV2 and TRBJ2-7. Looked up from germline, CDR1 is SNHLY and CDR2 is FYNNEI. CDR3 length: 13 amino acids. The CDR3 spells CASLTVASYEQYF.

This clonotype is called medium-sized based on its frequency. This chain links TRBV7-8 with TRBJ1-4; TCRdb gives TRBD1 as the D gene, but with no DNA this cannot be confirmed. There are 15 residues in the CDR3. Germline CDR1 reads SGHVS; CDR2 reads FQNEAQ. This chain's CDR3 is CASSAAQGVNEKLFF.

This rearrangement joins TRBV7-2 to TRBJ2-1; the D gene TCRdb calls, TRBD2, cannot be checked with no DNA. The CDR3 extends over 17 amino acids. Germline CDR1 reads SGHTA; CDR2 reads FQGNSA. This chain's CDR3 is CASSLAGGEVGYNEQFF.

V is TRBV7-6 and J is TRBJ2-2; with no DNA, the TCRdb D assignment of TRBD2 cannot be verified. The CDR3 spans 15 residues. CDR1 and CDR2 from the germline V gene are SGHVS and FNYEAQ. CDR3 loop: CASSFWAYGTGELFF.

The chain is built from TRBV29-1 and TRBJ1-1. The CDR3 sequence is 12 residues long. CDR1 and CDR2 (germline): SQVTM, ANQGSEA. The CDR3 loop is CSVHLEGTEAFF.

The chain joins TRBV21-1 to TRBJ2-7. TRBV21-1 is tagged as a pseudogene. This CDR3 region has 12 residues. The chain's CDR3 is CASSKAREEQYF.

V usage is TRBV6-5 and J usage is TRBJ2-2. Germline CDR1 is MNHEY and CDR2 is SVGAGI. The CDR3 runs 14 residues. The chain's CDR3 is CASSYSPGPGELFF.

The gene calls are TRBV12-3 or TRBV12-4 and TRBJ2-5; TCRdb's D call of TRBD2 is untestable without DNA. CDR3 length: 14 residues. The CDR3 here is CASSPGLTGETQYF.

The rearrangement links TRBV10-3 to TRBJ2-3; TCRdb's assignment of TRBD2 cannot be checked, as there is no DNA. CDR1 is ENHRY and CDR2 is SYGVKD in the germline V gene. CDR3 size: 16 residues. This CDR3 reads CAISTTVAGGKDTQYF.

The rearrangement links TRBV7-9 to TRBJ2-5; checking the TCRdb D call of TRBD2 is not possible without DNA. This CDR3 spans 14 amino acids. Germline loops: CDR1 SEHNR, CDR2 FQNEAQ (reference sequence). CDR3 loop: CASSLEGGEETQYF.

V is TRBV28 and J is TRBJ2-7; TCRdb's D call, TRBD1, is unchecked because there is no DNA. The CDR3 contains 12 residues. Germline CDR1 reads MDHEN; CDR2 reads SYDVKM. CDR3 sequence reads: CASGEPSYEQYF.

V and J are TRBV7-8 and TRBJ2-1; with no DNA, the TCRdb D assignment of TRBD2 cannot be verified. CDR3 size: 15 residues. CDR1 is SGHVS and CDR2 is FQNEAQ in the germline V gene. The CDR3: CASSSVSGGYNEQFF.

V usage is TRBV28 and J usage is TRBJ2-1; checking the TCRdb D call of TRBD2 is not possible without DNA. This CDR3 is built from 15 residues. The V gene's germline CDR1 is MDHEN and CDR2 SYDVKM. The CDR3 protein is CASSLSSWAGNEQFF.

The rearrangement links TRBV20-1 to TRBJ2-3; absent DNA, TCRdb's TRBD2 call cannot be checked. The CDR3 runs 17 residues. Germline CDR1 is DFQATT and CDR2 is SNEGSKA (reference sequence). Here the CDR3 reads CSARGIAGELLSGTQYF.